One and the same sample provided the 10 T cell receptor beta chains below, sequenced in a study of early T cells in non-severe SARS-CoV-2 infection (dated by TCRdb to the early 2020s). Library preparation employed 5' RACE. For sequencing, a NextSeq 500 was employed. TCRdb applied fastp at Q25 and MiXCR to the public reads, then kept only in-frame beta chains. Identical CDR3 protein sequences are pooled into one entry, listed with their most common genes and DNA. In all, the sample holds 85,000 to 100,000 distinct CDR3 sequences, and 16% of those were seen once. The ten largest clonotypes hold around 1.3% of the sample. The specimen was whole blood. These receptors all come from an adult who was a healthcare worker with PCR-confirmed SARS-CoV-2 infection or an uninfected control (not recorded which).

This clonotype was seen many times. The CDR3 coding sequence is TGCAGCATGATGGAGGGCGGTTACGAGCAGTACTTC. Translation: CSMMEGGYEQYF. V gene TRBV20-1 combines with J gene TRBJ2-7; maybe TRBD2 (6 bases). Germline V gene data show CDR1 as DFQATT and CDR2 as SNEGSKA (reference sequence). The CDR3 is 12 amino acids.

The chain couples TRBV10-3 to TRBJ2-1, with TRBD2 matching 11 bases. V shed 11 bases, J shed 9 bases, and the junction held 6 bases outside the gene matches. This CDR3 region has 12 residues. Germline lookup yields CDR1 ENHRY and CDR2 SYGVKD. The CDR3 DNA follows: TGTGCCGTCACTAGCGGGAGCGGTGAGCAGTTCTTC. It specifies CAVTSGSGEQFF.

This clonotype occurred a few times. The DNA of the CDR3 is TGTGCCAGCAGCCTCGTTCAGGATGCTGGCGACTATGGCTACACCTTC. It specifies CASSLVQDAGDYGYTF. This chain connects TRBV2 to TRBJ1-2; the D is unclear. The germline CDR1 and CDR2 sequences are SNHLY and FYNNEI. The ends were cut back, 6 bases at V and 3 bases at J, with 20 bases in the middle. The CDR3 contains 16 residues.

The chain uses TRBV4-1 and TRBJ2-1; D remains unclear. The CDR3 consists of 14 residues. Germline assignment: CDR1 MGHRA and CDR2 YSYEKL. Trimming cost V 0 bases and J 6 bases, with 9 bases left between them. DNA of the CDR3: TGCGCCAGCAGCCAAGATCCAACTATCAATGAGCAGTTCTTC. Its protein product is CASSQDPTINEQFF.

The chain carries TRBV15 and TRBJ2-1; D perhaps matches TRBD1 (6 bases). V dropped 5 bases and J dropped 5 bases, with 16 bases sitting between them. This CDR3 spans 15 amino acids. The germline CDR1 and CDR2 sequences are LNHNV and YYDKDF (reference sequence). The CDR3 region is CATSGQGSGHNEQFF. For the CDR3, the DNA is TGTGCCACCAGCGGGCAGGGGTCAGGTCACAATGAGCAGTTCTTC.

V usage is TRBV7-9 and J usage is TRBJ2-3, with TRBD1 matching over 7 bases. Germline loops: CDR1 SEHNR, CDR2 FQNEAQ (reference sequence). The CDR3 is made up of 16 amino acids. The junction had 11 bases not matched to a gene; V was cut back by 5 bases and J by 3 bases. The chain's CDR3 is CASSPTQDRETDTQYF. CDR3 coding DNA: TGTGCCAGCAGCCCAACACAAGACAGGGAAACAGATACGCAGTATTTT. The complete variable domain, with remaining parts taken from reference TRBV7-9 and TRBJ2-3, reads DTGVSQNPRHKITKRGQNVTFRCDPISEHNRLYWYRQTLGQGPEFLTYFQNEAQLEKSRLLSDRFSAERPKGSFSTLEIQRTEQGDSAMYLCASSPTQDRETDTQYFGPGTRLTVL.

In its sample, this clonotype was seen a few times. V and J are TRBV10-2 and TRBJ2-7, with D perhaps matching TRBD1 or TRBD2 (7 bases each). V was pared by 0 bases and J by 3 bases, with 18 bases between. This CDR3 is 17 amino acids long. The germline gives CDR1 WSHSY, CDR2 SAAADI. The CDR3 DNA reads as TGCGCCAGCAGTGAGTCGCGAGCAGGGGGGGCCCGCTACGAGCAGTACTTC. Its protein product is CASSESRAGGARYEQYF.

CDR3 region: CASSSSAGQHGYTF. For the CDR3, the DNA is TGTGCCAGCAGTTCCTCCGCCGGACAGCATGGCTACACCTTC. J is TRBJ1-2 and V is TRBV6-5; perhaps TRBD1 as D (6 bases). Germline CDR1 is MNHEY and CDR2 is SVGAGI. V was clipped by 4 bases and J by 6 bases, with 15 bases between them. CDR3 length: 14 residues.

CDR3 in DNA: TGCGCCAGCTCAGGGGGCCCTGAAGCTTTCTTT. Its translation: CASSGGPEAFF. V usage is TRBV5-1 and J usage is TRBJ1-1, with TRBD1 identical over 8 bases. Germline assignment: CDR1 SGHRS and CDR2 YFSETQ. V gave up 7 bases and J gave up 6 bases; unmatched junction bases: 2. The CDR3 covers 11 residues.

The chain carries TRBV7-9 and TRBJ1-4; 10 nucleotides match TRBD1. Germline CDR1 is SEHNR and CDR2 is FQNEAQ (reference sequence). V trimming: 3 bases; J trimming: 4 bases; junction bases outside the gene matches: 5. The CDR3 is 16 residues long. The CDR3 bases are TGTGCCAGCAGCTTGGGCCGGGACAGGGGTAATGAAAAACTGTTTTTT. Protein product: CASSLGRDRGNEKLFF.